The present TCR beta chain was sequenced within a study of T cell repertoires in cytomegalovirus infection. Study context: Well-studied HLA-B-restricted CMV epitopes were used in the study alongside recently identified HLA-C-restricted ones. The public TCR beta signatures pointed to both CMV infection and matching HLA type. Study-level findings and limits: CMV carriers having the relevant HLA were flagged by cumulative public TCR beta family frequency. Predominance within the ex vivo response was attributable to HLA-C-restricted CMV-specific TCR beta clonotypes.

V was shortened by 4 bases and J by 0 bases, with 13 bases between the two germline ends. This CDR3 region has 16 residues. The germline V gene encodes CDR1 SNHLY and CDR2 FYNNEI. This clonotype was detected a few times. Its antigen is as yet unknown. TCRdb processed the reads anew with MiXCR; each CDR3 protein has one entry. The sample lists roughly 920,000 distinct CDR3 sequences, around 32% occurring once. The TCR sequence derives from a human donor in good health (CMV status not recorded). Some clones in this sample may be carry-over from other donors' samples. The sequenced sample was cultured CD8+ T cells from PBMCs, obtained from culture after CMV antigen stimulation. The J gene is TRBJ2-1, the V gene TRBV2; no clear D gene. Here the CDR3 DNA reads TGTGCCAGCAGTGGGGGTCCATCGAGCTCCTACAATGAGCAGTTCTTC. This gives the protein CASSGGPSSSYNEQFF.